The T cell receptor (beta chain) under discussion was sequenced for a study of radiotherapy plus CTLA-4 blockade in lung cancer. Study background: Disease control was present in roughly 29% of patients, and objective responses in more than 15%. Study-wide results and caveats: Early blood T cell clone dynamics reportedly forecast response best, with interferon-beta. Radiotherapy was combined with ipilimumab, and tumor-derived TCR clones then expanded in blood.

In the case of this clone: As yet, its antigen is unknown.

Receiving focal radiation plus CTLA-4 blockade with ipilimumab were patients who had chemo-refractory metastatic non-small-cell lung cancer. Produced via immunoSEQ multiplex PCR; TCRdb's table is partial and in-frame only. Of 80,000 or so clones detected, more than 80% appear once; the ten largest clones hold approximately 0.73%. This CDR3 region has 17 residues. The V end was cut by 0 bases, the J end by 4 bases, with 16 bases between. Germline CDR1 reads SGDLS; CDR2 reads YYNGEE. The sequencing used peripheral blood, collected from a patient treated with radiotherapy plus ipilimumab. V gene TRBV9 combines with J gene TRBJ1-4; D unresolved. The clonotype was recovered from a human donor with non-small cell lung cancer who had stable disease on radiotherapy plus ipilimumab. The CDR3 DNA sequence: TGTGCCAGCAGCGTAGACCCCCCGGGAGGGATTAATGAAAAACTGTTTTTT. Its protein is CASSVDPPGGINEKLFF.